Below, 22 T cell receptor beta chains from the same sample are listed, as sequenced in a study of CD8 T cells in Susac syndrome. Reverse transcription of roughly 0.5 to 1 ug RNA was carried out with random hexamers. TCRdb re-called the immunoSEQ multiplex PCR reads with MiXCR, one entry per CDR3 protein. This table holds some 180,000 distinct CDR3 sequences, 85% to 95% found once. Sample: CD4+ T cells from PBMCs. The receptors here all came from a human donor with Susac syndrome.

CDR3 coding DNA: TGTGCCAGCAGTGAAACCCTGACAGCTAACTATGGCTACACCTTC. This gives the protein CASSETLTANYGYTF. The chain combines TRBV2 with TRBJ1-2; perhaps TRBD1 as D (5 bases). Trimming took off 2 bases at V and 0 bases at J, with 10 bases between the two ends. The CDR3 contains 15 residues. Germline CDR1 reads SNHLY; CDR2 reads FYNNEI.

This chain connects TRBV3-1 to TRBJ2-7, with 9 bases matching TRBD2. Germline-derived CDR1 and CDR2 are LGHDT and YNNKEL (reference sequence). The CDR3 length is 13 residues. With 4 bases clipped from V and 5 bases from J, the junction kept 3 bases outside the gene matches. This CDR3 reads CASSRRGRDEQYF. As DNA, the CDR3 is TGTGCCAGCAGCCGACGCGGGAGGGACGAGCAGTACTTC.

The CDR3 is CASNQGGLPNTEAFF. In nucleotides, the CDR3 is TGCGCCAGCAACCAGGGGGGTCTTCCGAACACTGAAGCTTTCTTT. This chain uses TRBV5-1 with TRBJ1-1; TRBD1 matches at 7 bases. Unmatched junction bases numbered 9, after V lost 6 bases and J lost 1 base. Per germline, CDR1 SGHRS and CDR2 YFSETQ. The CDR3 consists of 15 residues.

This chain uses TRBV29-1 with TRBJ1-5, with TRBD1 identical over 7 bases. Trimming removed 4 bases from V and 3 bases from J; junction bases left unmatched: 3. The CDR3 runs to 13 residues. Germline CDR1 reads SQVTM; CDR2 reads ANQGSEA. As DNA, the CDR3 is TGCAGCGTTGCTGGACAGGACAATCAGCCCCAGCATTTT. Its protein is CSVAGQDNQPQHF.

The chain recombines TRBV19 with TRBJ1-5; TRBD1 matches at 8 bases. The CDR3 has 13 residues. Germline V CDR1 and CDR2: LNHDA, SQIVND (reference sequence). Trimming took 10 bases from V and 5 from J; bases not matched to a gene: 7. CDR3 residues: CATTDREYQPQHF. CDR3 nucleotide sequence: TGTGCCACGACGGACAGGGAATATCAGCCCCAGCATTTT.

The chain uses TRBV15 and TRBJ2-3; no definite D call. Germline CDR1 and CDR2: LNHNV and YYDKDF (reference sequence). V shed 0 bases and J shed 2 bases, with 12 bases lying between them. The CDR3 length is 16 residues. The CDR3 region is CATSRDMIQVTDTQYF. DNA for the CDR3: TGTGCCACCAGCAGAGATATGATCCAGGTCACAGATACGCAGTATTTT.

This chain connects TRBV20-1 to TRBJ2-3; 10 nucleotides align to TRBD2. The ends lost 5 bases at V and 2 bases at J; junction bases unmatched: 10. The CDR3 consists of 16 residues. Per the germline V gene, CDR1 is DFQATT and CDR2 is SNEGSKA (reference sequence). In nucleotides, the CDR3 is TGCAGTGCTTCCCTCGGACTAGCGGCCCCCACAGATACGCAGTATTTT. Translating it yields CSASLGLAAPTDTQYF.

This clonotype was found once. The chain employs TRBV4-1 and TRBJ1-1, with D hard to call. CDR3 length: 15 amino acids. V was pared by 2 bases and J by 5 bases, with 15 bases between. Germline V gene sequence: CDR1 MGHRA, CDR2 YSYEKL. The CDR3 protein is CASSQPGGGRTEAFF. The CDR3 coding sequence is TGCGCCAGCAGCCAACCGGGCGGAGGTCGGACTGAAGCTTTCTTT.

The J gene is TRBJ2-7, the V gene TRBV12-3 or TRBV12-4, with 9 bases aligning to TRBD2. The CDR3 sequence is 15 residues long. After removal of 2 bases from V and 0 bases from J, the junction contained 2 bases not matched to a gene. The CDR3 reads CASSLKRGASYEQYF. The CDR3 coding sequence is TGTGCCAGCAGTTTAAAGCGGGGGGCCTCCTACGAGCAGTACTTC.

This chain uses TRBV7-8 with TRBJ2-6, with D perhaps TRBD2 (5 bases). Per germline, CDR1 SGHVS and CDR2 FQNEAQ. The CDR3 extends over 16 amino acids. Trimming removed 6 bases from V and 4 bases from J, with 16 bases in between. The CDR3 loop is CASSRGLTPGANVLTF. CDR3 bases: TGTGCCAGCAGTCGCGGGCTCACCCCCGGGGCCAACGTCCTGACTTTC.

The V gene is TRBV19, the J gene TRBJ1-2; D is possibly TRBD1 (5 bases). The germline gives CDR1 LNHDA, CDR2 SQIVND (reference sequence). The length of the CDR3 is 13 residues. V was cut by 6 bases and J by 6 bases, with 14 bases left in between. Here the CDR3 reads CASSPGRVDGYTF. CDR3 bases: TGTGCCAGTAGCCCCGGCAGGGTCGATGGCTACACCTTC.

This sequence joins TRBV9 and TRBJ2-7, with unresolved D. The ends were cut back, 3 bases at V and 5 bases at J, with 9 bases in the middle. The CDR3 spans 12 residues. The germline CDR1 and CDR2 sequences are SGDLS and YYNGEE. The CDR3 sequence: CASSGAGNEQYF. CDR3 bases: TGTGCCAGCAGCGGAGCTGGAAACGAGCAGTACTTC.

This clonotype was found once. The V and J genes are TRBV28 and TRBJ1-1; D perhaps matches TRBD1 (5 bases). The CDR3 has 16 residues. CDR1 MDHEN and CDR2 SYDVKM come from the germline V gene. Trimming removed 7 bases from V and 0 bases from J, with 18 bases in between. CDR3: CASTPRVTAMNTEAFF. For the CDR3, the DNA is TGTGCCAGCACGCCCCGGGTGACAGCTATGAACACTGAAGCTTTCTTT.

This CDR3 is CASSRGGFQETQYF. DNA for the CDR3: TGCGCCAGCAGCCGCGGAGGATTCCAAGAGACCCAGTACTTC. The chain employs TRBV5-1 and TRBJ2-5, with a possible D match to TRBD2 (5 bases). Trimming removed 4 bases at V and 1 base at J, with 11 bases between. The CDR3 covers 14 residues. Per germline, CDR1 SGHRS and CDR2 YFSETQ.

This clonotype was found a few times. V is TRBV18 and J is TRBJ2-7; 8 positions agree with TRBD1. The CDR3 is 15 amino acids. V lost 3 bases to trimming and J lost 3 bases; unmatched junction nucleotides: 7. Per the germline V gene, CDR1 is KGHSH and CDR2 is LQKENI. CDR3 nucleotides: TGTGCCAGCTCACCTCCGGGACAGGCTCGCTACGAGCAGTACTTC. The encoded protein is CASSPPGQARYEQYF. The variable domain in full, with the rest retrieved from reference TRBV18 and TRBJ2-7, is NAGVMQNPRHLVRRRGQEARLRCSPMKGHSHVYWYRQLPEEGLKFMVYLQKENIIDESGMPKERFSAEFPKEGPSILRIQQVVRGDSAAYFCASSPPGQARYEQYFGPGTRLTVT.

V gene TRBV15 combines with J gene TRBJ2-7; 9 positions agree with TRBD1. Germline V gene data show CDR1 as LNHNV and CDR2 as YYDKDF (reference sequence). J lost 6 bases, V lost 3 bases, and 9 bases had no gene match. This CDR3 is 15 amino acids long. CDR3: CATSRGGTGFFEQYF. The CDR3 nucleotides are TGTGCCACCAGCAGGGGCGGGACAGGGTTTTTCGAGCAGTACTTC.

The V call is TRBV24-1, the J call TRBJ2-1; either TRBD1 or TRBD2 may fit D (5 bases each). Trimming left V 1 base short and J 2 bases short, with 11 bases between. In germline, CDR1 is KGHDR, CDR2 SFDVKD. The length of the CDR3 is 16 residues. As DNA, the CDR3 is TGTGCCACCAGTGATTTTCGGCAGGGACCCTACAATGAGCAGTTCTTC. Its translation is CATSDFRQGPYNEQFF.

The J gene is TRBJ1-1, the V gene TRBV6-2 or TRBV6-3, with TRBD1 identical over 7 bases. CDR1 and CDR2 from the germline V gene are MNHEY and SVGEGT. The CDR3 runs 15 residues. V shed 6 bases, J shed 1 base, and the junction held 8 bases outside the gene matches. The CDR3 DNA reads TGTGCCAGCAGCCGCGGGACAGTCGGGAACACTGAAGCTTTCTTT. Amino acid sequence: CASSRGTVGNTEAFF.

This CDR3 reads CASSRTSGRYPYEQYF. Written as DNA, the CDR3 is TGTGCCAGCAGCAGGACTAGCGGGAGGTATCCCTACGAGCAGTACTTC. The rearrangement uses TRBV3-1 and TRBJ2-7, with TRBD2 matching 14 bases. V trimming: 5 bases; J trimming: 2 bases; junction bases outside the gene matches: 5. The length of the CDR3 is 16 residues. CDR1 LGHDT and CDR2 YNNKEL come from the germline V gene (reference sequence).

The V gene is TRBV5-6, the J gene TRBJ1-6, with 8 positions matching TRBD1. This CDR3 spans 14 amino acids. Germline CDR1 SGHDT, CDR2 YYEEEE. Trimming took 2 bases from V and 6 from J; bases not matched to a gene: 1. The chain's CDR3 is CASSLDRGNSPLHF. The CDR3 nucleotides read TGTGCCAGCAGCTTAGACAGGGGTAATTCACCCCTCCACTTT.

The rearrangement uses TRBV15 and TRBJ1-5, with 10 bases matching TRBD1. The CDR3 totals 15 residues. CDR1 and CDR2 (germline): LNHNV, YYDKDF (reference sequence). The V and J ends lost 5 bases and 7 bases, in that order; junction bases with no gene match: 8. CDR3 amino acids: CATSPDRGLRQPQHF. In DNA, the CDR3 is TGTGCCACCAGCCCCGACAGGGGGCTTAGACAGCCCCAGCATTTT.

The genes are TRBV19 and TRBJ1-2; D perhaps matches TRBD1 (5 bases). Looked up from germline, CDR1 is LNHDA and CDR2 is SQIVND (reference sequence). Trimming pared 5 bases from V and 6 bases from J, leaving 16 bases between. This CDR3 contains 14 residues. This CDR3 is CASSPNGGSDGYTF. The DNA for the CDR3 is TGTGCCAGTAGTCCGAATGGGGGGTCGGATGGCTACACCTTC.